What follows are 25 T cell receptor beta chains derived from one specimen sequenced in a study of OX40 agonist ivuxolimab in advanced cancers. Method: immunoSEQ multiplex PCR; TCRdb's copy keeps in-frame clones and lacks some. Among about 59,000 clones listed, approximately 87% were seen once. The input for sequencing was CD4+ or CD8+ T cells sorted from blood, taken in a trial of the OX40 agonist ivuxolimab. These receptors all stem from an adult with an advanced solid tumor such as melanoma, head and neck, liver or kidney cancer.

The rearrangement joins TRBV20-1 to TRBJ1-1; a weak D match, TRBD1 (6 bases). Trimming shortened V by 6 bases and J by 8 bases, and 13 bases separated the two germline ends. The CDR3 runs 11 residues. From germline, CDR1 is DFQATT and CDR2 SNEGSKA (reference sequence). In DNA, the CDR3 is TGCAGTGCAGAAGGGACAATCGAAGCTTTCTTT. Amino acids: CSAEGTIEAFF.

The sample holds a few counts of this clone. DNA of the CDR3: TGTGCCAGCAGGCCCGGGTCCGCCCTCGAGCAGTACTTC. Translated: CASRPGSALEQYF. The chain employs TRBV27 and TRBJ2-7; the D is unclear. V gave up 6 bases and J gave up 6 bases, with 15 bases separating them. There are 13 residues in the CDR3. CDR1 is MNHEY, CDR2 SMNVEV, per germline (reference sequence).

The V call is TRBV11-3, the J call TRBJ2-5, with D unclear. Germline V lookup: CDR1 SGHNT, CDR2 YENEEA. CDR3 length equals 13 residues. V was cut by 5 bases and J by 0 bases, with 7 bases left in between. The DNA of the CDR3 is TGTGCCAGCAGCCGTGGGAACCAAGAGACCCAGTACTTC. This sequence encodes CASSRGNQETQYF.

The chain links TRBV9 to TRBJ2-2, with D hard to call. The V end was cut by 0 bases, the J end by 7 bases, with 7 bases between. In germline, CDR1 is SGDLS, CDR2 YYNGEE. This CDR3 is 13 amino acids long. The CDR3 spells CASSVDLSGELFF. The CDR3 nucleotides read TGTGCCAGCAGCGTAGATTTGAGCGGGGAGCTGTTTTTT.

This clone was detected only a few times. This chain joins TRBV18 and TRBJ1-1, with D maybe TRBD1 (6 bases). The CDR3 is made up of 14 amino acids. Germline CDR1 KGHSH, CDR2 LQKENI. Trimming took off 2 bases at V and 2 bases at J, with 9 bases between the two ends. CDR3 DNA: TGTGCCAGCTCACCAAGGACAGAAAACACTGAAGCTTTCTTT. It encodes CASSPRTENTEAFF.

V and J are TRBV19 and TRBJ2-1; D unclear. V lost 5 bases and J 7 bases, leaving 15 bases between the germline ends. The CDR3 contains 14 residues. The germline V gene has CDR1 LNHDA and CDR2 SQIVND (reference sequence). CDR3 amino acids: CASSESVFWNEQFF. CDR3 nucleotides: TGTGCCAGTAGTGAATCGGTGTTTTGGAATGAGCAGTTCTTC.

The V call is TRBV2, the J call TRBJ1-1; D remains ambiguous. This CDR3 region has 13 residues. Germline CDR1 and CDR2: SNHLY and FYNNEI. Trimming pared 11 bases from V and 0 bases from J, leaving 13 bases between. The CDR3 bases are TGTGCCGGAGGTGTCAGCATGAACACTGAAGCTTTCTTT. This gives the protein CAGGVSMNTEAFF.

The V call is TRBV7-9, the J call TRBJ1-6; the D is unclear. The CDR3 totals 13 residues. Germline V gives CDR1 SEHNR, CDR2 FQNEAQ (reference sequence). Trimming cost V 1 base and J 10 bases, with 8 bases left between them. The DNA of the CDR3 is TGTGCCAGCAGCTTAGATTCGTCATCACCCCTCCACTTT. Its protein product is CASSLDSSSPLHF.

This chain uses TRBV28 with TRBJ2-7, with TRBD2 matching 11 bases. Germline CDR1 and CDR2: MDHEN and SYDVKM. V shed 3 bases and J 10 bases; nucleotides not matched to a gene: 14. CDR3 size: 16 residues. DNA for the CDR3: TGTGCCAGCAGTTTTTATTCTAGCGGGAGGAATAGGGACCAGTACTTC. Its protein is CASSFYSSGRNRDQYF. Full variable domain (missing parts from reference TRBV28 and TRBJ2-7): DVKVTQSSRYLVKRTGEKVFLECVQDMDHENMFWYRQDPGLGLRLIYFSYDVKMKEKGDIPEGYSVSREKKERFSLILESASTNQTSMYLCASSFYSSGRNRDQYFGPGTRLTVT.

The rearrangement joins TRBV20-1 to TRBJ2-1; D gene uncertain. Germline V gives CDR1 DFQATT, CDR2 SNEGSKA (reference sequence). The CDR3 loop spans 11 amino acids. Trimming left V 6 bases short and J 4 bases short, with 7 bases between. The CDR3 nucleotides read TGCAGTGCGGCTAGTTACAATGAGCAGTTCTTC. It is translated as CSAASYNEQFF.

V is TRBV19 and J is TRBJ1-1; a possible D gene is TRBD1 (5 bases). The CDR3 has 14 amino acids. Germline CDR1 reads LNHDA; CDR2 reads SQIVND (reference sequence). Between the trimmed V and J ends, which lost 5 bases and 0 bases, there was a span of 10 bases. The CDR3 DNA follows: TGTGCCAGTAGTGTTACGGGGCTGAACACTGAAGCTTTCTTT. As protein: CASSVTGLNTEAFF.

The chain recombines TRBV11-2 with TRBJ2-4; maybe TRBD1 (7 bases). The CDR3 runs 18 residues. Trimming shortened V by 4 bases and J by 6 bases, and 25 bases separated the two germline ends. Germline values: CDR1 SGHAT, CDR2 FQNNGV. In nucleotides, the CDR3 is TGTGCCAGCAGCTCTATCCGTGGGGCCAGGGGGGTCGGAAACATTCAGTACTTC. Translated: CASSSIRGARGVGNIQYF.

The rearrangement links TRBV7-3 to TRBJ2-1; D is tentatively TRBD1 or TRBD2 (5 bases each). Germline assignment: CDR1 SGHTA and CDR2 FQGTGA. V lost 3 bases and J lost 7, with 13 bases in between. This CDR3 is 14 amino acids long. This chain's CDR3 is CASSFGGLGNEQFF. Here the CDR3 DNA reads TGTGCCAGCAGCTTTGGGGGTTTAGGGAATGAGCAGTTCTTC. Filled out from reference TRBV7-3 and TRBJ2-1, the complete variable domain reads GAGVSQTPSNKVTEKGKYVELRCDPISGHTALYWYRQSLGQGPEFLIYFQGTGAADDSGLPNDRFFAVRPEGSVSTLKIQRTERGDSAVYLCASSFGGLGNEQFFGPGTRLTVL.

This sequence joins TRBV11-3 and TRBJ2-1, with no clear D. The germline V and J ends were trimmed by 5 bases and 3 bases, with 5 bases remaining between them. The CDR3 consists of 12 residues. The germline V gene encodes CDR1 SGHNT and CDR2 YENEEA. As DNA, the CDR3 is TGTGCCAGCAGCCTAAGCTACAATGAGCAGTTCTTC. Translating it yields CASSLSYNEQFF.

This clone appeared a few times. The chain combines TRBV28 with TRBJ2-1; no definite D call. Trimming pared 2 bases from V and 14 bases from J, leaving 16 bases between. Germline values: CDR1 MDHEN, CDR2 SYDVKM. CDR3 size: 13 residues. The CDR3 DNA reads as TGTGCCAGCAGTTTACGGCAAACACCAAGGGAGTTCTTC. As protein: CASSLRQTPREFF.

J is TRBJ2-3 and V is TRBV7-6, with unresolved D. The CDR3 is 15 amino acids. From germline, CDR1 is SGHVS and CDR2 FNYEAQ. V was cut by 0 bases and J by 4 bases, with 11 bases left in between. In DNA form, the CDR3 reads TGTGCCAGCAGCTTAGCGGGATCTGGCGCAGATACGCAGTATTTT. Translated: CASSLAGSGADTQYF.

This chain links TRBV11-1 with TRBJ2-1, with 10 bases lining up with TRBD2. The germline V gene has CDR1 SGHAT and CDR2 FQDESV (reference sequence). V was clipped by 1 base and J by 5 bases; unmatched bases: 2. The CDR3 has 15 amino acids. CDR3 region: CASSLGTSGHNEQFF. The CDR3 DNA reads as TGTGCCAGCAGCTTAGGGACTAGCGGCCACAATGAGCAGTTCTTC.

The chain is built from TRBV19 and TRBJ2-1; D remains unclear. The germline gives CDR1 LNHDA, CDR2 SQIVND (reference sequence). This CDR3 contains 11 residues. The ends were cut back, 10 bases at V and 4 bases at J, with 8 bases in the middle. CDR3 in DNA: TGTGCCACTAAGAGGTACAATGAGCAGTTCTTC. Amino acids: CATKRYNEQFF.

The chain has TRBV5-6 and TRBJ2-1; D perhaps matches TRBD1 (6 bases). V lost 4 bases and J lost 3, with 17 bases in between. The CDR3 loop spans 16 amino acids. Germline values: CDR1 SGHDT, CDR2 YYEEEE. CDR3 nucleotides: TGTGCCAGCAGCGCCCAGGGGCCCGGAGGCTACAATGAGCAGTTCTTC. As protein: CASSAQGPGGYNEQFF.

Concerning this clone: The sample contains more than one DNA sequence encoding this CDR3. The chain has TRBV6-1 and TRBJ1-6; D is uncertain. The CDR3 covers 14 residues. Germline CDR1 MNHNS, CDR2 SASEGT. V lost 8 bases, J lost 2 bases, and 10 bases lay in between. DNA for the CDR3: TGTGCCAGCTCCGCCGGACCCTATAATTCACCCCTCCACTTT. Translation gives CASSAGPYNSPLHF.

The gene calls are TRBV28 and TRBJ2-1, with D possibly TRBD2 on 5 matching bases. Trimming took off 3 bases at V and 0 bases at J, with 9 bases between the two ends. CDR3 length: 15 residues. The germline V gene encodes CDR1 MDHEN and CDR2 SYDVKM. The DNA of the CDR3 is TGTGCCAGCAGTTTGACTGGGAGCTCCTACAATGAGCAGTTCTTC. This translates into CASSLTGSSYNEQFF.

This chain's CDR3 is CASSFGLAGEQYF. For the CDR3, the DNA is TGTGCCAGCAGTTTCGGGCTAGCCGGAGAGCAGTACTTC. The chain employs TRBV28 and TRBJ2-7, with TRBD2 as a possible D gene (5 bases). This CDR3 is built from 13 residues. Germline V gene data show CDR1 as MDHEN and CDR2 as SYDVKM. Deletions cut 3 bases from V and 7 bases from J, with 13 bases between.

The chain employs TRBV9 and TRBJ1-1; D call uncertain. CDR3 size: 14 residues. Trimming took off 0 bases at V and 1 base at J, with 7 bases between the two ends. Germline V gene sequence: CDR1 SGDLS, CDR2 YYNGEE. This CDR3 reads CASSVATQNTEAFF. The DNA for the CDR3 is TGTGCCAGCAGCGTAGCTACGCAGAACACTGAAGCTTTCTTT. Together with reference TRBV9 and TRBJ1-1, the CDR3 gives the full variable domain: DSGVTQTPKHLITATGQRVTLRCSPRSGDLSVYWYQQSLDQGLQFLIQYYNGEERAKGNILERFSAQQFPDLHSELNLSSLELGDSALYFCASSVATQNTEAFFGQGTRLTVV.

The table lists this clone with a few counts. In the same sample, other DNA sequences code for this CDR3. The chain joins TRBV28 to TRBJ2-1; TRBD1 might be the D (6 bases). The V and J ends lost 3 bases and 9 bases respectively, with 6 bases between them. CDR3 length: 11 residues. Germline V gene lookup returns CDR1 MDHEN and CDR2 SYDVKM. The CDR3 DNA reads as TGTGCCAGCAGTTTCAGGGGTGAGCAGTTCTTC. Translation gives CASSFRGEQFF. The whole variable domain, filled in from reference TRBV28 and TRBJ2-1, reads DVKVTQSSRYLVKRTGEKVFLECVQDMDHENMFWYRQDPGLGLRLIYFSYDVKMKEKGDIPEGYSVSREKKERFSLILESASTNQTSMYLCASSFRGEQFFGPGTRLTVL.

V gene TRBV2 combines with J gene TRBJ2-1, with 9 bases identical to TRBD1. Germline-derived CDR1 and CDR2 are SNHLY and FYNNEI. The CDR3 is made up of 13 amino acids. V trimming: 1 base; J trimming: 8 bases; junction bases outside the gene matches: 0. The CDR3 loop is CASSEGTGDEQFF. The CDR3 coding sequence is TGTGCCAGCAGTGAAGGGACAGGGGATGAGCAGTTCTTC. The full variable domain, in which reference TRBV2 and TRBJ2-1 provide the parts outside the CDR3, is EPEVTQTPSHQVTQMGQEVILRCVPISNHLYFYWYRQILGQKVEFLVSFYNNEISEKSEIFDDQFSVERPDGSNFTLKIRSTKLEDSAMYFCASSEGTGDEQFFGPGTRLTVL.